These 10 T cell receptor beta chains share one sample of origin, sequenced in a study of T cells after yellow fever vaccination. TCRdb reanalysed the 5' RACE reads using MiXCR and keeps one entry per CDR3 protein. The sample records around 350,000 distinct CDR3 sequences, around a tenth being singletons. Specimen: PBMCs, collected on the day of the first yellow fever vaccination. The receptors were sampled from a young man who received the YFV17D yellow fever vaccine.

This clonotype was found many times. CDR3: CSARIVGQGLGEQYF. CDR3 in DNA: TGCAGTGCTAGAATCGTGGGACAGGGCTTAGGGGAGCAGTACTTC. This chain uses TRBV20-1 with TRBJ2-7; TRBD1 agrees at 9 bases. The CDR3 covers 15 residues. V gave up 2 bases and J gave up 7 bases; unmatched junction bases: 12. Germline loops: CDR1 DFQATT, CDR2 SNEGSKA (reference sequence).

This clonotype occurred many times. The J gene is TRBJ2-5, the V gene TRBV4-2; D gene unclear. CDR3 size: 13 residues. Trimming took off 0 bases at V and 5 bases at J, with 7 bases between the two ends. Germline V gene data show CDR1 as LGHNA and CDR2 as YNFKEQ. The CDR3 sequence: CASSQDRVETQYF. The CDR3 nucleotides read TGTGCCAGCAGCCAAGATAGGGTGGAGACCCAGTACTTC.

The chain couples TRBV12-3 or TRBV12-4 to TRBJ2-5; D may be TRBD1 (6 bases). The CDR3 runs to 14 residues. V lost 8 bases and J lost 0, with 13 bases in between. For the CDR3, the DNA is TGTGCCAGCTATGGGGGCAGTTACCAAGAGACCCAGTACTTC. Translating it yields CASYGGSYQETQYF.

The sample holds a few counts of this clonotype. The chain has TRBV12-3 or TRBV12-4 and TRBJ2-3, with 9 nucleotides matching TRBD2. This CDR3 has 15 amino acids. J lost 4 bases, V lost 7 bases, and 9 bases had no gene match. CDR3 residues: CASIIGGGAADTQYF. The CDR3 DNA reads TGTGCCAGCATTATAGGCGGGGGGGCCGCAGATACGCAGTATTTT.

The chain employs TRBV7-3 and TRBJ2-3; 10 bases line up with TRBD2. Germline CDR1 reads SGHTA; CDR2 reads FQGTGA. J lost 2 bases, V lost 5 bases, and 4 bases had no gene match. This CDR3 region has 15 residues. The CDR3 loop is CASSRGTSDTDTQYF. The CDR3 DNA follows: TGTGCCAGCAGCCGCGGGACTAGCGACACAGATACGCAGTATTTT.

This clonotype was found many times. The rearrangement joins TRBV6-5 to TRBJ2-1, with TRBD2 identical over 8 bases. Looked up from germline, CDR1 is MNHEY and CDR2 is SVGAGI. This CDR3 comprises 15 residues. Germline trimming cut 2 bases from V and 2 bases from J; bases unmatched to any gene: 2. Written as DNA, the CDR3 is TGTGCCAGCAGTTACCGGGGGGGGCCCTACAATGAGCAGTTCTTC. Translated: CASSYRGGPYNEQFF.

This chain joins TRBV7-9 and TRBJ2-3; D is uncertain. The V end was cut by 7 bases, the J end by 10 bases, with 24 bases between. Germline lookup yields CDR1 SEHNR and CDR2 FQNEAQ (reference sequence). The CDR3 extends over 15 amino acids. CDR3 nucleotide sequence: TGTGCCAGCACCTCGGACCTATTGGCCCGGTGGGCGCAGTATTTT. Its translation is CASTSDLLARWAQYF.

This clonotype was picked up a small number of times. V is TRBV19 and J is TRBJ2-1; unclear D gene. CDR1 LNHDA and CDR2 SQIVND come from the germline V gene (reference sequence). The CDR3 covers 14 residues. Trimming took 6 bases from V and 5 from J, leaving 14 bases between them. CDR3 nucleotide sequence: TGTGCCAGTAGGGGTCGAGTAATAAACAATGAGCAGTTCTTC. Protein product: CASRGRVINNEQFF.

The table lists this clonotype with a few counts. The V and J genes are TRBV12-3 or TRBV12-4 and TRBJ1-2; unclear D gene. Trimming shortened V by 6 bases and J by 3 bases, and 11 bases separated the two germline ends. The CDR3 length is 13 residues. The CDR3 DNA is TGTGCCAGCAGCCCGCAAAGTTACTATGGCTACACCTTC. This sequence encodes CASSPQSYYGYTF.

The rearrangement joins TRBV2 to TRBJ2-1; TRBD1 agrees at 11 bases. CDR3 length: 15 residues. V dropped 6 bases and J dropped 5; count of bases not matched to a gene: 6. Germline CDR1 and CDR2: SNHLY and FYNNEI. Written as DNA, the CDR3 is TGTGCCAGCAGACCCCGGGACAGGGGGAACAATGAGCAGTTCTTC. It codes for CASRPRDRGNNEQFF.